The T cell receptor (beta chain) under discussion was sequenced for a study of technical replicates of blood from several donors. Clones were sequenced by immunoSEQ multiplex PCR, and TCRdb holds only the in-frame ones, with some missing. The table has about 85,000 clones, roughly 94% seen once. This CDR3 comprises 16 residues. In germline, CDR1 is SGHTA, CDR2 FQGNSA. The V end was cut by 1 base, the J end by 8 bases, with 20 bases between. This TCR derives from a human donor in good health. The material sequenced was T cells isolated from PBMCs. The chain links TRBV7-2 to TRBJ1-1; tentatively, D is TRBD1 (5 bases). The DNA of the CDR3 is TGTGCCAGCAGCTTAGTTGCTTTGGGGCTGAAAGAAGAAGCTTTCTTT. Its translation is CASSLVALGLKEEAFF.